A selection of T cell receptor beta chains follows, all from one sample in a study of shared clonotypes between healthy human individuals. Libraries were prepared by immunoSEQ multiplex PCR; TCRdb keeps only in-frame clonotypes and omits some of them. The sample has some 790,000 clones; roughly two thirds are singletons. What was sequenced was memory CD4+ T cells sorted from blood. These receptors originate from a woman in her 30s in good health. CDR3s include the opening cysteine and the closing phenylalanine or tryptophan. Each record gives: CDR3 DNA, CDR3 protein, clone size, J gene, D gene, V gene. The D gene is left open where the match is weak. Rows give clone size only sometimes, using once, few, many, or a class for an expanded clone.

TGTGCCAGCTCATCATATACTAGCGGGAGGCGCACAGATACGCAGTATTTT,CASSSYTSGRRTDTQYF,-,TRBJ2-3,TRBD2,TRBV18
TGTGCCAGCAGCTTGGTTGGTTCAACTAACTATGGCTACACCTTC,CASSLVGSTNYGYTF,-,TRBJ1-2,-,TRBV5-6
TGTGCCAGCAGCTTAGGTCCGTCGGCGGAAGCTTTCTTT,CASSLGPSAEAFF,-,TRBJ1-1,-,TRBV11-3
TGTGCCAGCAGCAAACCGGGACAGGGGAATTTGAACACTGAAGCTTTCTTT,CASSKPGQGNLNTEAFF,-,TRBJ1-1,TRBD1,TRBV5-4
TGTGCCAGCAGCTTAGTATCCGGGCTAGCGGGGGACAATGAGCAGTTCTTC,CASSLVSGLAGDNEQFF,-,TRBJ2-1,TRBD2,TRBV11-2
TGTGCCAGCAGCGTAGACCTCCAGGGACATGGCTTGGACGAGCAGTACTTC,CASSVDLQGHGLDEQYF,many,TRBJ2-7,-,TRBV9
TGTGCCAGCCAGGGCCTCGCTAATGAAAAACTGTTTTTT,CASQGLANEKLFF,few,TRBJ1-4,-,TRBV27
TGTGCCATGGCGATTACAGGGGGCCCAGATACGCAGTATTTT,CAMAITGGPDTQYF,few,TRBJ2-3,TRBD1,TRBV2
TGTGCCAGCAGTGCACCGGGACAGGGGGCTTCGGATGAGCAGTTCTTC,CASSAPGQGASDEQFF,-,TRBJ2-1,TRBD1,TRBV28
TGTGCCAGCAGCTTGGAAACAGGGGTGGGCTATGGCTACACCTTC,CASSLETGVGYGYTF,few,TRBJ1-2,TRBD1,TRBV5-4
TGCGCCAGCAGCCTCGGACTAGCGGGAGAGATGGATGAGCAGTTCTTC,CASSLGLAGEMDEQFF,-,TRBJ2-1,TRBD2,TRBV10-1
TGCAGCGGGTCCCTAGCGGGAGGGCCGGAGACCCAGTACTTC,CSGSLAGGPETQYF,-,TRBJ2-5,TRBD2,TRBV29-1
TGTGCCAGCAGATTAACGAGCGGGTTCTCCTACAATGAGCAGTTCTTC,CASRLTSGFSYNEQFF,-,TRBJ2-1,-,TRBV11-2
TGTGCCAGCAGTTTATTGGGACAGGGGATTGGTGGTGGCTACACCTTC,CASSLLGQGIGGGYTF,-,TRBJ1-2,TRBD1,TRBV28
TGCGCCAGCAGCTTTACTCAGGGGGCAGGGACTGAAGCTTTCTTT,CASSFTQGAGTEAFF,-,TRBJ1-1,TRBD1,TRBV5-1
TGTGCCAGCAGTGAAGCGCGACAGACGTATGGCTACACCTTC,CASSEARQTYGYTF,few,TRBJ1-2,-,TRBV2
TGTGCCAGCAGTGAGAACGGGAGCCCCTACAATGAGCAGTTCTTC,CASSENGSPYNEQFF,few,TRBJ2-1,-,TRBV25-1
TGTGCCAGCTCACCCGCCCCAGATACGCAGTATTTT,CASSPAPDTQYF,many,TRBJ2-3,-,TRBV18
TGTGCCTGGAGTGGTGGGGGCTCCCGGACAGGCTACACCTTC,CAWSGGGSRTGYTF,-,TRBJ1-2,-,TRBV30
TGTGCCAGCAGTGAAGCCCGCGCAGGGGGCTATGGCTACACCTTC,CASSEARAGGYGYTF,-,TRBJ1-2,TRBD1,TRBV2
TGTGCCAGCATTCGGGGCGTGAACACCGGGGAGCTGTTTTTT,CASIRGVNTGELFF,-,TRBJ2-2,-,TRBV28
TGTGCCAGCAGTGAAGCGTTAGGGCAGGGAGGCTACACCTTC,CASSEALGQGGYTF,-,TRBJ1-2,-,TRBV2
TGTGCCTGGAGTGTGCGATACACCATATATTTT,CAWSVRYTIYF,few,TRBJ1-3,-,TRBV30
TGTGCCAGCAGTGGGCAGCCGAGCTCTGGAAACACCATATATTTT,CASSGQPSSGNTIYF,few,TRBJ1-3,-,TRBV2
TGTGCCAGCAGTGAATCGGGAACCCTTAGTGGCTACACCTTC,CASSESGTLSGYTF,-,TRBJ1-2,-,TRBV6-1
TGTGCCAGCAGTTACGGGACTAGCGGGGTCAATGAGCAGTTCTTC,CASSYGTSGVNEQFF,-,TRBJ2-1,TRBD2,TRBV6-5
TGTGCCAGCGCCCCGGGACCCCACTCCTACAATGAGCAGTTCTTC,CASAPGPHSYNEQFF,-,TRBJ2-1,-,TRBV6-5
TGTGCCAGCAGTTTATTGGTGAACACTGAAGCTTTCTTT,CASSLLVNTEAFF,-,TRBJ1-1,-,TRBV27
TGTGCCAGCAGCCCCGGTACTAGCGGGAGGACAGATACGCAGTATTTT,CASSPGTSGRTDTQYF,-,TRBJ2-3,TRBD2,TRBV7-9
TGTGCCAGCCTCCAGGGTGGCTCTGGCTACACCTTC,CASLQGGSGYTF,few,TRBJ1-2,-,TRBV6-6
TGTGCCAGCAGCTTCAGCGGTGAGCAGTACTTC,CASSFSGEQYF,-,TRBJ2-7,-,TRBV14
TGTGCCAGCAGCCCACGTACGACTAGCGGGATGGAGACCCAGTACTTC,CASSPRTTSGMETQYF,-,TRBJ2-5,TRBD2,TRBV14
TGTGCCAGCTTCGCGGGGGCGCAAGTTTCGGGCGGCTACACCTTC,CASFAGAQVSGGYTF,-,TRBJ1-2,-,TRBV5-8
TGTGCCAGCAGCTTAAGGGGGTCTAACACCGGGGAGCTGTTTTTT,CASSLRGSNTGELFF,-,TRBJ2-2,-,TRBV7-8